Below, 4 T cell receptor beta chains from the same sample are listed, as sequenced in a study of cytomegalovirus exposure and HLA in healthy donors (dated by TCRdb to the late 2010s). The library was built by means of the immunoSEQ multiplex PCR assay. The table was pulled from immuneACCESS by TCRdb, which kept in-frame rearrangements only. Such tables lose some clones; where checked, under half of the loss comes from unresolved V genes, and the rest has no known cause. Here the sample has about 130,000 clones; roughly 89% occur a single time. Of the sample, roughly 1.2% falls within the top ten clones. Sequencing used PBMCs. These receptors were collected from a woman between 18 and 29 years old in good health and CMV-seronegative.

V is TRBV4-1 and J is TRBJ2-7; 9 bases match TRBD2. CDR3 size: 16 residues. Trimming removed 0 bases from V and 3 bases from J; junction bases left unmatched: 6. The V gene's germline CDR1 is MGHRA and CDR2 YSYEKL. CDR3 sequence: CASSQESAGGHYEQYF. CDR3 nucleotides: TGCGCCAGCAGCCAAGAATCAGCGGGGGGCCACTACGAGCAGTACTTC.

This clone has a handful of counts. The rearrangement joins TRBV18 to TRBJ2-7; no reliable D call. The CDR3 runs 12 residues. V was pared by 3 bases and J by 3 bases, with 6 bases between. In germline, CDR1 is KGHSH, CDR2 LQKENI. The CDR3 sequence: CASSPGRYEQYF. CDR3 nucleotides: TGTGCCAGCTCACCGGGCCGCTACGAGCAGTACTTC. The variable domain in full, with the rest retrieved from reference TRBV18 and TRBJ2-7, is NAGVMQNPRHLVRRRGQEARLRCSPMKGHSHVYWYRQLPEEGLKFMVYLQKENIIDESGMPKERFSAEFPKEGPSILRIQQVVRGDSAAYFCASSPGRYEQYFGPGTRLTVT.

This chain's CDR3 is CASSLGDRGREETQYF. Here the CDR3 DNA reads TGTGCCAGCAGCTTAGGCGACAGGGGTCGGGAAGAGACCCAGTACTTC. The V gene is TRBV7-9, the J gene TRBJ2-5; 8 bases map to TRBD1. J gave up 3 bases and V 1 base, and 7 bases lay outside the gene matches. There are 16 residues in the CDR3. The germline CDR1 and CDR2 sequences are SEHNR and FQNEAQ (reference sequence).

The chain joins TRBV4-1 to TRBJ2-1, with a weak D call TRBD2 (5 bases). The CDR3 is 15 amino acids. The V gene's germline CDR1 is MGHRA and CDR2 YSYEKL. Trimming took off 3 bases at V and 7 bases at J, with 16 bases between the two ends. CDR3 region: CASSQMSGIVNEQFF. As DNA, the CDR3 is TGCGCCAGCAGCCAGATGTCCGGGATTGTGAATGAGCAGTTCTTC.